The 28 T cell receptor beta chains in this list originate from one sample, sequenced in a study of response to subunit inactivated influenza vaccine (dated by TCRdb to 2017 to 2018). Libraries were constructed by RT-PCR. TCRdb lists the instrument as Illumina HiSeq 2500. Using fastp at Q25 and MiXCR, TCRdb reprocessed the public reads and kept productive beta chains. Rows with a matching CDR3 protein are joined into one entry that keeps the most common DNA and genes. Recorded for this sample are about 620,000 distinct CDR3 sequences; about 11% of them occurred a single time. 11% of the sample comes from the top ten. This same sample was also taken into another study, of T cells expressing NK-cell markers. The second study also describes: TCR beta cDNA libraries were made by 5'RACE template switching that added a universal primer site and unique molecular identifiers.

This specimen was PBMCs from blood, taken on the day of vaccination. The receptors were gathered from a middle-aged man who received an inactivated influenza vaccine. Donor details come from another sample of the same person, matched by shared clones.

The chain recombines TRBV5-6 with TRBJ2-2; D may be TRBD2 (5 bases). CDR1 and CDR2 (germline): SGHDT, YYEEEE. Trimming shortened V by 2 bases and J by 4 bases, and 15 bases separated the two germline ends. CDR3 length: 16 residues. The CDR3 DNA is TGTGCCAGCAGCTTAAGCCGCGGGCGCTTCACCGGGGAGCTGTTTTTT. This translates into CASSLSRGRFTGELFF.

The V and J genes are TRBV5-1 and TRBJ1-2, with 7 bases fitting TRBD1. After removal of 4 bases from V and 4 bases from J, the junction contained 4 bases not matched to a gene. CDR3 length equals 13 residues. Germline V CDR1 and CDR2: SGHRS, YFSETQ. This CDR3 is CASSNGTAYGYTF. CDR3 coding DNA: TGCGCCAGCAGCAACGGGACAGCCTATGGCTACACCTTC.

Only a few counts were recorded for this clonotype. The V call is TRBV27, the J call TRBJ2-1, with D hard to call. V shed 4 bases and J shed 0 bases, with 10 bases lying between them. Germline V gene sequence: CDR1 MNHEY, CDR2 SMNVEV (reference sequence). CDR3 length equals 15 residues. The DNA for the CDR3 is TGTGCCAGCAGTTCCAGGATTAGCTCCTACAATGAGCAGTTCTTC. Protein product: CASSSRISSYNEQFF.

Many counts were recorded for this clonotype. V and J are TRBV28 and TRBJ2-3; 7 bases are shared with TRBD2. J gave up 3 bases and V 0 bases, and 12 bases lay outside the gene matches. The CDR3 runs 18 residues. The germline V gene has CDR1 MDHEN and CDR2 SYDVKM. The CDR3 protein is CASSLWASGRYLTDTQYF. In nucleotides, the CDR3 is TGTGCCAGCAGTTTATGGGCTAGCGGCCGATATCTAACAGATACGCAGTATTTT.

This clonotype appeared many times. The CDR3 nucleotides read TGCGCCAGCAGCCAAGCCGGACTTTCTACAATGGAGCAGTTCTTC. Translation gives CASSQAGLSTMEQFF. This chain joins TRBV4-1 and TRBJ2-1; weak D call: TRBD2 (5 bases). Trimming cost V 1 base and J 10 bases, with 17 bases left between them. This CDR3 has 15 residues. From germline, CDR1 is MGHRA and CDR2 YSYEKL.

J is TRBJ2-5 and V is TRBV3-1; 11 nucleotides line up with TRBD2. Germline CDR1 LGHDT, CDR2 YNNKEL (reference sequence). The junction had 4 bases not matched to a gene; V was cut back by 3 bases and J by 4 bases. The CDR3 extends over 15 amino acids. CDR3 amino acids: CASSHLAGGSETQYF. CDR3 nucleotide sequence: TGTGCCAGCAGCCACCTAGCGGGGGGCTCAGAGACCCAGTACTTC.

This clonotype has ten or more counts. This chain uses TRBV7-2 with TRBJ2-2; D remains unclear. Germline V CDR1 and CDR2: SGHTA, FQGNSA. The V end lost 9 bases, the J end lost 1 base, and 9 bases lay between the germline ends. This CDR3 comprises 13 residues. The CDR3 sequence: CASSSRNTGELFF. The CDR3, as DNA: TGTGCCAGTAGTTCGAGGAACACCGGGGAGCTGTTTTTT. The whole variable domain, filled in from reference TRBV7-2 and TRBJ2-2, reads GAGVSQSPSNKVTEKGKDVELRCDPISGHTALYWYRQSLGQGLEFLIYFQGNSAPDKSGLPSDRFSAERTGGSVSTLTIQRTQQEDSAVYLCASSSRNTGELFFGEGSRLTVL.

This clonotype was seen many times. This sequence joins TRBV7-2 and TRBJ2-2; no clear D gene. Trimming left V 3 bases short and J 3 bases short, with 2 bases between. The CDR3 covers 12 residues. Germline CDR1 is SGHTA and CDR2 is FQGNSA. The chain's CDR3 is CASSFYTGELFF. Here the CDR3 DNA reads TGTGCCAGCAGCTTTTACACCGGGGAGCTGTTTTTT.

This clonotype was observed a handful of times. J is TRBJ2-7 and V is TRBV7-2; TRBD2 aligns across 14 bases. V shed 5 bases and J 1 base; nucleotides not matched to a gene: 7. There are 17 residues in the CDR3. Per the germline V gene, CDR1 is SGHTA and CDR2 is FQGNSA. CDR3 nucleotides: TGTGCCAGCAGCAGGACTAGCGGGGGGCCGTCATCCTACGAGCAGTACTTC. Translating gives CASSRTSGGPSSYEQYF.

This clonotype has at least ten counts. V gene TRBV10-3 combines with J gene TRBJ2-1; TRBD2 matches 8 bases. The V gene's germline CDR1 is ENHRY and CDR2 SYGVKD. The CDR3 loop spans 17 amino acids. V lost 3 bases, J lost 6 bases, and 13 bases stayed unmatched. CDR3 nucleotide sequence: TGTGCCATCAGTGAAAGCCTGGGACTAGGGGGGAGCAATGAGCAGTTCTTC. Encoded protein: CAISESLGLGGSNEQFF.

This clonotype showed up many times. The chain recombines TRBV20-1 with TRBJ1-2; no reliable D call. Per the germline V gene, CDR1 is DFQATT and CDR2 is SNEGSKA (reference sequence). The V gene lost 2 bases and the J gene lost 0 bases, with 4 bases spanning the gap. The CDR3 length is 12 residues. The DNA of the CDR3 is TGCAGTGCTAGATACGCTAACTATGGCTACACCTTC. Protein product: CSARYANYGYTF.

This clonotype has more than one count but fewer than ten. As DNA, the CDR3 is TGCGCCAGCAGCCAAGGTGGGGGCTCCCATAACACCGGGGAGCTGTTTTTT. Its protein product is CASSQGGGSHNTGELFF. The chain employs TRBV4-1 and TRBJ2-2; D is perhaps TRBD1 (6 bases). The germline CDR1 and CDR2 sequences are MGHRA and YSYEKL. Trimming left V 1 base short and J 2 bases short, with 14 bases between. The CDR3 runs 17 residues.

This clonotype has a handful of counts. The chain employs TRBV10-3 and TRBJ2-3, with D perhaps TRBD1 (6 bases). The ends were cut back, 9 bases at V and 0 bases at J, with 7 bases in the middle. CDR1 is ENHRY, CDR2 SYGVKD, per germline. CDR3 length: 12 amino acids. The CDR3 reads CAIQGSTDTQYF. The CDR3, as DNA: TGTGCCATACAGGGTAGCACAGATACGCAGTATTTT.

This clonotype was found many times. This chain links TRBV18 with TRBJ2-3, with 13 bases fitting TRBD2. With 0 bases clipped from V and 3 bases from J, the junction kept 0 bases outside the gene matches. Looked up from germline, CDR1 is KGHSH and CDR2 is LQKENI. This CDR3 is built from 16 residues. The CDR3 loop is CASSPPTSGRTDTQYF. The CDR3 region has the DNA TGTGCCAGCTCACCACCGACTAGCGGGAGGACAGATACGCAGTATTTT. The full variable domain, rest sourced from reference TRBV18 and TRBJ2-3, is NAGVMQNPRHLVRRRGQEARLRCSPMKGHSHVYWYRQLPEEGLKFMVYLQKENIIDESGMPKERFSAEFPKEGPSILRIQQVVRGDSAAYFCASSPPTSGRTDTQYFGPGTRLTVL.

This sequence joins TRBV6-5 and TRBJ2-2, with D perhaps matching TRBD1 (6 bases). The V end was cut by 1 base, the J end by 3 bases, with 12 bases between. This CDR3 has 16 residues. Germline-derived CDR1 and CDR2 are MNHEY and SVGAGI. In DNA, the CDR3 is TGTGCCAGCAGTTACTTTGGGGGCGCGGACACCGGGGAGCTGTTTTTT. Translation: CASSYFGGADTGELFF.

This clonotype was observed at least ten times. The V and J genes are TRBV6-2 or TRBV6-3 and TRBJ2-7; 7 bases fit TRBD1. Germline loops: CDR1 MNHEY, CDR2 SVGEGT. The ends lost 5 bases at V and 3 bases at J; junction bases unmatched: 4. CDR3 size: 13 residues. This CDR3 reads CASSEGQDYEQYF. In nucleotides, the CDR3 is TGTGCCAGCAGTGAAGGACAGGACTACGAGCAGTACTTC.

The chain employs TRBV20-1 and TRBJ2-5; a possible D gene is TRBD1 (5 bases). Trimming removed 5 bases at V and 2 bases at J, with 18 bases between. This CDR3 contains 15 residues. The germline gives CDR1 DFQATT, CDR2 SNEGSKA (reference sequence). As DNA, the CDR3 is TGCAGTGCTCTAGGGAACAGGAACCTTCAAGAGACCCAGTACTTC. It translates to CSALGNRNLQETQYF.

The chain couples TRBV10-3 to TRBJ2-2, with 11 bases that match TRBD2. The CDR3 loop spans 15 amino acids. V shed 7 bases, J shed 6 bases, and the junction held 7 bases outside the gene matches. Germline CDR1 ENHRY, CDR2 SYGVKD. CDR3 in amino acids: CAINTGTSGAGELFF. CDR3 bases: TGTGCCATCAACACCGGGACTAGCGGTGCCGGGGAGCTGTTTTTT.

V usage is TRBV7-9 and J usage is TRBJ1-6, with 7 bases that match TRBD1. This CDR3 has 12 residues. The germline V gene has CDR1 SEHNR and CDR2 FQNEAQ (reference sequence). V was clipped by 0 bases and J by 14 bases; unmatched bases: 1. The chain's CDR3 is CASSLATGALHF. CDR3 DNA: TGTGCCAGCAGCTTAGCCACAGGGGCCCTCCACTTT.

This clonotype was seen a handful of times. The V call is TRBV5-1, the J call TRBJ2-1, with D perhaps matching TRBD1 or TRBD2 (5 bases each). Trimming stripped 0 bases from V and 3 bases from J, with 22 bases between. The CDR3 sequence is 19 residues long. The germline gives CDR1 SGHRS, CDR2 YFSETQ. DNA for the CDR3: TGCGCCAGCAGCTTGGCCCAGGCTGGTCGAGGGGCCGGCTACAATGAGCAGTTCTTC. This codes for CASSLAQAGRGAGYNEQFF.

The chain links TRBV2 to TRBJ2-1, with D uncertain. This CDR3 is 12 amino acids long. The germline V gene encodes CDR1 SNHLY and CDR2 FYNNEI. Deletions cut 0 bases from V and 10 bases from J, with 7 bases between. This CDR3 is CASSEALNEQFF. CDR3 DNA sequence: TGTGCCAGCAGTGAAGCGCTTAACGAGCAGTTCTTC.

In its sample, this clonotype was seen a few times. The V call is TRBV28, the J call TRBJ2-1, with D possibly TRBD1 on 6 matching bases. The germline V and J ends were trimmed by 7 bases and 9 bases, with 19 bases remaining between them. CDR1 MDHEN and CDR2 SYDVKM come from the germline V gene. The CDR3 length is 14 residues. The CDR3 loop reads CASTTGTSAREQFF. CDR3 coding DNA: TGTGCCAGCACAACTGGGACATCCGCGCGTGAGCAGTTCTTC.

A few counts support this clonotype. The V call is TRBV20-1, the J call TRBJ2-7; perhaps TRBD2 as D (7 bases). CDR3 length: 16 residues. V lost 2 bases, J lost 3 bases, and 20 bases lay in between. Germline CDR1 DFQATT, CDR2 SNEGSKA (reference sequence). In DNA form, the CDR3 reads TGCAGTGCTAGACAAGGGGGGGGGATGTCGTTCTACGAGCAGTACTTC. Its protein is CSARQGGGMSFYEQYF.

V and J are TRBV6-5 and TRBJ2-1; perhaps TRBD1 as D (5 bases). V was pared by 2 bases and J by 9 bases, with 11 bases between. The CDR3 spans 13 residues. Germline CDR1 and CDR2: MNHEY and SVGAGI. CDR3 sequence: CASSYGRAGEQFF. The DNA of the CDR3 is TGTGCCAGCAGTTACGGCAGGGCTGGTGAGCAGTTCTTC.

The chain carries TRBV10-3 and TRBJ2-2; D not resolved. V was cut by 0 bases and J by 8 bases, with 16 bases left in between. The CDR3 spans 16 residues. Germline assignment: CDR1 ENHRY and CDR2 SYGVKD. The DNA for the CDR3 is TGTGCCATCAGTGAGTCTCCTCCGAGGAATACTGGGGAGCTGTTTTTT. The encoded protein is CAISESPPRNTGELFF.

The rearrangement uses TRBV4-2 and TRBJ2-7; no definite D call. Germline-derived CDR1 and CDR2 are LGHNA and YNFKEQ. The CDR3 spans 12 residues. Deletions cut 4 bases from V and 7 bases from J, with 11 bases between. CDR3 residues: CASSPGPMEQYF. CDR3 bases: TGTGCCAGCAGCCCGGGCCCGATGGAGCAGTACTTC.

This clonotype has a handful of counts. The chain has TRBV24-1 and TRBJ2-1; D perhaps matches TRBD2 (6 bases). Germline V lookup: CDR1 KGHDR, CDR2 SFDVKD. The CDR3 contains 15 residues. Trimming shortened V by 1 base and J by 4 bases, and 10 bases separated the two germline ends. The CDR3 is CATSDFDGGYNEQFF. For the CDR3, the DNA is TGTGCCACCAGTGATTTCGACGGGGGTTACAATGAGCAGTTCTTC.

The chain has TRBV15 and TRBJ2-7; D is tentatively TRBD1 or TRBD2 (5 bases each). CDR1 and CDR2 from the germline V gene are LNHNV and YYDKDF (reference sequence). V lost 9 bases, J lost 3 bases, and 12 bases lay in between. CDR3 length: 12 amino acids. CDR3 sequence reads: CATSRDRYEQYF. The CDR3 nucleotides are TGTGCCACTAGCCGGGACCGCTACGAGCAGTACTTC.